Following are 19 T cell receptor beta chains from one sample sequenced in a study of read filtering for tumor transcriptome and immune sequencing. From roughly 390 ng of RNA, a library with molecular barcoded alpha/delta and beta/gamma adaptors was made. TCRdb reanalysed the reads using MiXCR and keeps one entry per CDR3 protein. The sample yields about 39,000 distinct CDR3 sequences, roughly an eighth seen once. Sequenced sample: a population of CD138-negative cells sorted from bone marrow. The receptor source for this set is a donor aged 40 or over with multiple myeloma.

This clonotype came up a few times. The chain couples TRBV11-1 to TRBJ1-1; 7 nucleotides line up with TRBD1. The CDR3 runs 15 residues. V dropped 2 bases and J dropped 5; count of bases not matched to a gene: 8. Germline lookup yields CDR1 SGHAT and CDR2 FQDESV (reference sequence). The CDR3 reads CASSLITGDRTEAFF. The CDR3 DNA reads as TGTGCCAGCAGCTTAATCACAGGGGATCGGACTGAAGCTTTCTTT.

This clonotype has at least ten counts. The V gene is TRBV10-3, the J gene TRBJ1-5; TRBD1 matches at 7 bases. The ends lost 1 base at V and 1 base at J; junction bases unmatched: 1. Per germline, CDR1 ENHRY and CDR2 SYGVKD. The CDR3 length is 15 residues. The CDR3 is CAISEYRGSNQPQHF. The DNA for the CDR3 is TGTGCCATCAGTGAGTACAGGGGCAGCAATCAGCCCCAGCATTTT.

This clonotype came up a few times. One end of the junction is discordant with germline, which a read error may explain. This chain joins TRBV13 and TRBJ2-5, with D tentatively TRBD2 (6 bases). CDR3 length equals 13 residues. Germline lookup yields CDR1 PRHDT and CDR2 FYEKMQ (reference sequence). The CDR3 is CASSSLGGETRYF. Written as DNA, the CDR3 is TGTGCCAGCAGCTCTCTGGGAGGAGAGACCCGGTACTTC.

Note on this clonotype: A read error may explain this, as a much larger clone is one base away. As the CDR3 is not closed by the conserved phenylalanine or tryptophan, this likely results from a read error. V usage is TRBV5-6 and J usage is TRBJ1-1; D is perhaps TRBD1 (6 bases). Trimming shortened V by 3 bases and J by 7 bases, and 16 bases separated the two germline ends. This CDR3 spans 14 amino acids. Germline V gives CDR1 SGHDT, CDR2 YYEEEE. CDR3 sequence reads: CASSWWGLGGEAFL. For the CDR3, the DNA is TGTGCCAGCAGCTGGTGGGGCCTAGGGGGTGAAGCTTTCCTT.

Many counts were recorded for this clonotype. The V gene is TRBV19, the J gene TRBJ2-7, with 9 bases lining up with TRBD1. Trimming at V came to 6 bases and at J to 2 bases, leaving 8 bases not matched to a gene. CDR3 length: 15 amino acids. The germline gives CDR1 LNHDA, CDR2 SQIVND (reference sequence). The CDR3 DNA follows: TGTGCCAGTAGCAAGAAGACAGGGGGGACCTACGAGCAGTACTTC. Encoded protein: CASSKKTGGTYEQYF.

Comments on this clonotype: A far larger clone differs by one base, so this is likely a read error. The chain combines TRBV6-5 with TRBJ1-5, with D maybe TRBD1 (5 bases). CDR3 size: 15 residues. CDR1 and CDR2 (germline): MNHEY, SVGAGI. The ends were cut back, 6 bases at V and 3 bases at J, with 15 bases in the middle. The CDR3 sequence is CASSKLRGTNQPQHF. The CDR3 DNA sequence: TGTGCCAGCAGCAAACTACGGGGGACCAATCAGCCCCAGCATTTT.

This clonotype was counted many times. The rearrangement uses TRBV4-1 and TRBJ1-2; 7 bases fit TRBD1. The germline gives CDR1 MGHRA, CDR2 YSYEKL. The CDR3 has 15 amino acids. J gave up 4 bases and V 0 bases, and 5 bases lay outside the gene matches. CDR3: CASSQDRGGGYGYTF. The CDR3 DNA reads as TGCGCCAGCAGCCAAGATCGAGGGGGCGGCTATGGCTACACCTTC.

Ten or more counts support this clonotype. The V and J genes are TRBV10-2 and TRBJ1-2, with D perhaps matching TRBD1 (5 bases). CDR3 length: 13 amino acids. The germline V gene has CDR1 WSHSY and CDR2 SAAADI. Trimming took off 0 bases at V and 6 bases at J, with 8 bases between the two ends. The CDR3: CASSESGRDGYTF. CDR3 coding DNA: TGCGCCAGCAGTGAGTCGGGACGGGATGGCTACACCTTC.

Remarks on this clonotype: As the CDR3 is not closed by the conserved phenylalanine or tryptophan, this likely results from a read error. The chain recombines TRBV12-3 or TRBV12-4 with TRBJ1-6; 7 positions match TRBD1. Unmatched junction bases numbered 13, after V lost 6 bases and J lost 8 bases. The CDR3 contains 16 residues. For the CDR3, the DNA is TGTGCCAGCAGCGACAGGGTAGGGGCCGGGGATTCACCCCTCCACTCT. Protein product: CASSDRVGAGDSPLHS.

A note on this clonotype: A far larger clone is one base from this, pointing to a likely read error. The chain recombines TRBV7-6 with TRBJ2-1; TRBD2 aligns across 10 bases. J lost 5 bases, V lost 8 bases, and 15 bases had no gene match. Germline V gene sequence: CDR1 SGHVS, CDR2 FNYEAQ. The CDR3 totals 17 residues. Written as DNA, the CDR3 is TGTGCCAGCGGCGCGACCCCGAGCGGGGGGGCTGACAATGAGCAGTTCTTC. Its translation is CASGATPSGGADNEQFF.

This clonotype came up many times. The chain couples TRBV5-1 to TRBJ1-6; the D gene is possibly TRBD1 (6 bases). Germline CDR1 reads SGHRS; CDR2 reads YFSETQ. The CDR3 is made up of 15 amino acids. The V end lost 2 bases, the J end lost 7 bases, and 13 bases lay between the germline ends. CDR3 loop: CASSLGQGMNSPLHF. CDR3 coding DNA: TGCGCCAGCAGCTTAGGGCAGGGGATGAATTCACCCCTCCACTTT.

On this clonotype: Given a much more abundant clone one base away, this may be a read error. The CDR3 is CASPLAGVAYGQYF. CDR3 nucleotide sequence: TGCGCCAGCCCCCTGGCGGGGGTCGCCTACGGGCAGTACTTC. The chain carries TRBV5-1 and TRBJ2-7; 7 nucleotides line up with TRBD2. This CDR3 has 14 amino acids. The germline gives CDR1 SGHRS, CDR2 YFSETQ.

This clonotype came up many times. J is TRBJ1-2 and V is TRBV19; no definite D call. CDR1 is LNHDA, CDR2 SQIVND, per germline (reference sequence). V dropped 0 bases and J dropped 5 bases, with 16 bases sitting between them. The CDR3 is 16 amino acids. CDR3 DNA sequence: TGTGCCAGTAGTATAGAACGGGGTTTCGCTTCGTATGGCTACACCTTC. Its protein product is CASSIERGFASYGYTF.

This clonotype was counted many times. The chain joins TRBV2 to TRBJ2-5; D assignment may be TRBD1 or TRBD2 (5 bases each). The CDR3 is made up of 14 amino acids. V was cut by 4 bases and J by 7 bases, with 16 bases left in between. Germline V gene lookup returns CDR1 SNHLY and CDR2 FYNNEI. The CDR3 sequence: CASSVGRERATQYF. CDR3 DNA: TGTGCCAGCAGTGTCGGCAGGGAGCGTGCGACCCAGTACTTC.

This clonotype came up once. The chain recombines TRBV29-1 with TRBJ1-4, with D maybe TRBD1 (5 bases). The germline gives CDR1 SQVTM, CDR2 ANQGSEA. V was cut by 5 bases and J by 3 bases, with 10 bases left in between. The CDR3 covers 13 residues. CDR3 DNA sequence: TGCAGCGTTCGCGCCAGGGCTAATGAAAAACTGTTTTTT. Protein product: CSVRARANEKLFF.

This clonotype has at least ten counts. The rearrangement joins TRBV29-1 to TRBJ2-3, with 9 bases matching TRBD2. The trim removed 0 bases at V and 5 bases at J, leaving 15 bases unmatched. In germline, CDR1 is SQVTM, CDR2 ANQGSEA. The CDR3 is 18 residues long. CDR3 nucleotide sequence: TGCAGCGTTGAAGATCCCCAGACTAGCGGATCTAGAGGAGATACGCAGTATTTT. The encoded protein is CSVEDPQTSGSRGDTQYF.

The table lists this clonotype with a few counts. The rearrangement links TRBV5-1 to TRBJ2-7; maybe TRBD1 (6 bases). Per germline, CDR1 SGHRS and CDR2 YFSETQ. The CDR3 is 14 amino acids. V lost 7 bases, J lost 0 bases, and 14 bases lay in between. The CDR3 sequence is CASSRQVSSYEQYF. CDR3 sequence (DNA): TGCGCCAGCTCTCGACAGGTGAGCTCCTACGAGCAGTACTTC. Filled out from reference TRBV5-1 and TRBJ2-7, the complete variable domain reads KAGVTQTPRYLIKTRGQQVTLSCSPISGHRSVSWYQQTPGQGLQFLFEYFSETQRNKGNFPGRFSGRQFSNSRSEMNVSTLELGDSALYLCASSRQVSSYEQYFGPGTRLTVT.

The chain is built from TRBV7-3 and TRBJ2-1, with 9 bases identical to TRBD1. CDR1 SGHTA and CDR2 FQGTGA come from the germline V gene. This CDR3 contains 16 residues. Germline trimming cut 1 base from V and 5 bases from J; bases unmatched to any gene: 6. As DNA, the CDR3 is TGTGCCAGCAGCTTAAGGCCGGGACAGGGCAACAATGAGCAGTTCTTC. Protein sequence: CASSLRPGQGNNEQFF.

Concerning this clonotype itself: A much larger clone lies a single base off, so this may be a read error. The chain couples TRBV29-1 to TRBJ2-1; 10 nucleotides align to TRBD2. The germline V gene has CDR1 SQVTM and CDR2 ANQGSEA. V trimming: 6 bases; J trimming: 2 bases; junction bases outside the gene matches: 7. The CDR3 runs to 15 residues. The CDR3 bases are TGCAGCGTAAGGACTAGCGGCAACCCCTACAATGAGCAGTTCTTC. It codes for CSVRTSGNPYNEQFF.